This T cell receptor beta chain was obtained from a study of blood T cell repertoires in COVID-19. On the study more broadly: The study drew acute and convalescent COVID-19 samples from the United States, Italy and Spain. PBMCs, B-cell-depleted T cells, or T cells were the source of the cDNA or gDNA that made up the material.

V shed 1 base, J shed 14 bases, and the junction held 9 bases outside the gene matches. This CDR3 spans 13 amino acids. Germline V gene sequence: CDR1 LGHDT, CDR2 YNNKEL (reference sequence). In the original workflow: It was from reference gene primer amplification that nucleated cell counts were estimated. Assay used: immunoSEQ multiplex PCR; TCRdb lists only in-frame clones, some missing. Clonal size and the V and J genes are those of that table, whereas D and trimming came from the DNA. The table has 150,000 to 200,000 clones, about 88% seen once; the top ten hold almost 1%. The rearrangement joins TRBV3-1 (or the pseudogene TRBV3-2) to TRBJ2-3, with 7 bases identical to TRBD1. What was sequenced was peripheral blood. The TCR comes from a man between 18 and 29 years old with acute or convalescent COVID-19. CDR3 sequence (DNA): TGTGCCAGCAGCCAAGGGACAGGTCAATTGGGGTATTTT. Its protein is CASSQGTGQLGYF.